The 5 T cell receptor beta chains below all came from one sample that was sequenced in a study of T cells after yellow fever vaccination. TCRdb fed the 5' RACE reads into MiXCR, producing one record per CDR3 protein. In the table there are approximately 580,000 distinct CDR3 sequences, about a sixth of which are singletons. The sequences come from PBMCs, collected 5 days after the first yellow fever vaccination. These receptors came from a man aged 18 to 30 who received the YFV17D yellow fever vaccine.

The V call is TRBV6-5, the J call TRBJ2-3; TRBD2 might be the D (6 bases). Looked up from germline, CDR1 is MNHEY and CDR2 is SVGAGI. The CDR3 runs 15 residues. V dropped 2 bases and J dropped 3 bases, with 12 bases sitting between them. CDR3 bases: TGTGCCAGCAGTTACGGGGGGTTGATAACAGATACGCAGTATTTT. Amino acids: CASSYGGLITDTQYF.

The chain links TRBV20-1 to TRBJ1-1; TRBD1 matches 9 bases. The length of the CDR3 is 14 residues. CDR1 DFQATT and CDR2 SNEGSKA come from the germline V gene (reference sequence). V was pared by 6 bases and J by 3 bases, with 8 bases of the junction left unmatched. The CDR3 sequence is CSASATGGYTEAFF. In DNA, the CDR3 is TGCAGTGCGTCAGCGACAGGGGGTTACACTGAAGCTTTCTTT.

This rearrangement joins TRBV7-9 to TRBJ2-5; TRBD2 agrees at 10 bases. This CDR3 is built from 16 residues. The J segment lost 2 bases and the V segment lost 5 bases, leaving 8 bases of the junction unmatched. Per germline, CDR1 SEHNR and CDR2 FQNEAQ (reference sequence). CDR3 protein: CASSATGTSAQETQYF. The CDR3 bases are TGTGCCAGCAGCGCAACCGGGACTAGCGCGCAAGAGACCCAGTACTTC.

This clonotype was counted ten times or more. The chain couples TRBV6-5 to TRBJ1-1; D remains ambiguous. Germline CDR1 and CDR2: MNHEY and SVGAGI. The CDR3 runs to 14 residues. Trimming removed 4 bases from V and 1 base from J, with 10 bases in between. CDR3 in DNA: TGTGCCAGCAGTTCTGCGAGGAGGAACACTGAAGCTTTCTTT. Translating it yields CASSSARRNTEAFF.

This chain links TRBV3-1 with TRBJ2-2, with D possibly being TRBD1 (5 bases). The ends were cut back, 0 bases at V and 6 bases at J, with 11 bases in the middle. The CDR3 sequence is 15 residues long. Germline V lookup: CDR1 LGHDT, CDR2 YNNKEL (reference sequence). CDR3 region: CASSQDDSSPGELFF. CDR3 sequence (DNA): TGTGCCAGCAGCCAAGACGACAGCTCCCCCGGGGAGCTGTTTTTT.